The 26 T cell receptor beta chains presented below share a single source sample, sequenced in a study of patients and donors after allogeneic stem cell transplantation (dated by TCRdb to 2020 to 2022). Library preparation was by RT-PCR. The sequencing machine was a NextSeq 550. TCRdb's own reprocessing of the public reads used fastp at Q25 and MiXCR and kept productive beta chains. When rows share a CDR3 protein, they turn into one entry using the most common DNA and genes. In this sample the table shows approximately 200,000 distinct CDR3 sequences, roughly 38% of which occur a single time. Jointly, the top ten make up roughly 12% of the sample. The specimen sequenced was blood, either unsorted or a sorted T cell fraction (not recorded which). These receptors were obtained from a human donor who was either an allogeneic HSCT recipient or a stem cell or donor lymphocyte infusion donor (not recorded which). It is not recorded whose cells these are; they may come from a transplant donor.

This clonotype was counted a few times. DNA of the CDR3: TGCGCCAGCAGTTCACAGGTGGCCTGGCCCCGCTATGGCTACACCTTC. Translation gives CASSSQVAWPRYGYTF. The chain joins TRBV5-1 to TRBJ1-2, with D perhaps TRBD1 (5 bases). Germline V lookup: CDR1 SGHRS, CDR2 YFSETQ. Trimming left V 5 bases short and J 4 bases short, with 21 bases between. This CDR3 has 16 residues. The whole variable domain, remainder taken from reference TRBV5-1 and TRBJ1-2, is KAGVTQTPRYLIKTRGQQVTLSCSPISGHRSVSWYQQTPGQGLQFLFEYFSETQRNKGNFPGRFSGRQFSNSRSEMNVSTLELGDSALYLCASSSQVAWPRYGYTFGSGTRLTVV.

The chain couples TRBV12-3 or TRBV12-4 to TRBJ2-2; no clear D. The ends were cut back, 3 bases at V and 6 bases at J, with 8 bases in the middle. The CDR3 is made up of 13 amino acids. The CDR3 nucleotides read TGTGCCAGCAGTTTGAATTTGGCCGGGGAGCTGTTTTTT. Its translation: CASSLNLAGELFF.

The chain carries TRBV29-1 and TRBJ2-4; D possibly matches TRBD1 or TRBD2 (5 bases each). This CDR3 is 14 amino acids long. Germline lookup yields CDR1 SQVTM and CDR2 ANQGSEA. V lost 3 bases and J 1 base, leaving 10 bases between the germline ends. CDR3 region: CSVDEGPAKNIQYF. CDR3 DNA: TGCAGCGTTGACGAGGGGCCGGCCAAAAACATTCAGTACTTC.

This clonotype was seen more than once but under ten times. This sequence joins TRBV5-1 and TRBJ2-3, with D tentatively TRBD1 (5 bases). V lost 2 bases and J lost 0, with 19 bases in between. CDR3 length: 18 amino acids. CDR1 SGHRS and CDR2 YFSETQ come from the germline V gene. CDR3 loop: CASSLFDSPVASTDTQYF. The CDR3 region has the DNA TGCGCCAGCAGCTTATTCGACAGTCCTGTCGCTAGCACAGATACGCAGTATTTT.

The table lists this clonotype with a few counts. The chain is built from TRBV7-2 and TRBJ2-1, with D perhaps given as TRBD1 or TRBD2 (5 bases each). The V end lost 3 bases, the J end lost 5 bases, and 11 bases lay between the germline ends. Germline V gene data show CDR1 as SGHTA and CDR2 as FQGNSA. CDR3 length: 14 residues. DNA for the CDR3: TGTGCCAGCAGCTTTTCCGGGGCCCACAATGAGCAGTTCTTC. Translated: CASSFSGAHNEQFF.

The CDR3 spells CASSPGSWETQYF. The CDR3 bases are TGTGCCAGCAGTCCCGGGTCGTGGGAGACCCAGTACTTC. This chain connects TRBV27 to TRBJ2-5; D remains unclear. The V and J ends lost 5 bases and 5 bases respectively, with 12 bases between them. This CDR3 is built from 13 residues. Germline V lookup: CDR1 MNHEY, CDR2 SMNVEV (reference sequence).

This clonotype turned up a few times. This chain uses TRBV7-2 with TRBJ2-4; D tentatively fits TRBD1 or TRBD2 (5 bases each). Trimming cost V 3 bases and J 1 base, with 10 bases left between them. Germline assignment: CDR1 SGHTA and CDR2 FQGNSA. This CDR3 contains 15 residues. CDR3 bases: TGTGCCAGCAGCTTGGTCAGGGAGGCCAAAAACATTCAGTACTTC. Its protein product is CASSLVREAKNIQYF.

This clonotype was seen once. The rearrangement links TRBV11-1 to TRBJ2-1; 7 bases are a match to TRBD2. In germline, CDR1 is SGHAT, CDR2 FQDESV (reference sequence). V was clipped by 3 bases and J by 8 bases; unmatched bases: 10. This CDR3 is 15 amino acids long. CDR3 coding DNA: TGTGCCAGCAGCTTGGCGAGGGGCGGGGGATATGAGCAGTTCTTC. Translation: CASSLARGGGYEQFF.

This clonotype appeared once. The chain has TRBV5-1 and TRBJ1-1; D is unclear. The V gene lost 0 bases and the J gene lost 7 bases, with 10 bases spanning the gap. CDR1 is SGHRS and CDR2 is YFSETQ in the germline V gene. The CDR3 has 13 amino acids. The CDR3 DNA reads TGCGCCAGCAGCTTGGCCGGAGGAATTGAAGCTTTCTTT. Translated, it gives CASSLAGGIEAFF.

V usage is TRBV7-9 and J usage is TRBJ1-2, with 8 bases matching TRBD1. The ends lost 3 bases at V and 2 bases at J; junction bases unmatched: 2. The CDR3 contains 14 residues. Per the germline V gene, CDR1 is SEHNR and CDR2 is FQNEAQ (reference sequence). DNA of the CDR3: TGTGCCAGCAGCTTGCGGACAGGGAACTATGGCTACACCTTC. This gives the protein CASSLRTGNYGYTF.

V usage is TRBV15 and J usage is TRBJ1-4; no clear D gene. V was trimmed by 8 bases and J by 6 bases, leaving 16 bases between them. The CDR3 is made up of 14 amino acids. Per the germline V gene, CDR1 is LNHNV and CDR2 is YYDKDF (reference sequence). In DNA, the CDR3 is TGTGCCACCTTGAGCAGCCCCAGTTATGAAAAACTGTTTTTT. It translates to CATLSSPSYEKLFF.

This clonotype was seen many times. The rearrangement links TRBV7-9 to TRBJ2-1; a weak D match, TRBD1 (7 bases). Germline V gene sequence: CDR1 SEHNR, CDR2 FQNEAQ (reference sequence). V was clipped by 5 bases and J by 10 bases, with 21 bases between them. The CDR3 is 15 residues long. For the CDR3, the DNA is TGTGCCAGCAGCCACCAGGGGGGTCGAGAACTCGAGCAGTTCTTC. Its protein is CASSHQGGRELEQFF.

The V gene is TRBV27, the J gene TRBJ1-2; 9 bases align to TRBD1. Looked up from germline, CDR1 is MNHEY and CDR2 is SMNVEV (reference sequence). V trimming: 5 bases; J trimming: 8 bases; junction bases outside the gene matches: 9. The CDR3 spans 14 residues. The CDR3 is CASSRGQGRYGYTF. CDR3 nucleotide sequence: TGTGCCAGCAGTCGAGGACAGGGGCGTTACGGCTACACCTTC.

The rearrangement joins TRBV27 to TRBJ2-3; TRBD2 aligns across 7 bases. J gave up 0 bases and V 4 bases, and 10 bases lay outside the gene matches. CDR3 length: 17 amino acids. Germline CDR1 is MNHEY and CDR2 is SMNVEV (reference sequence). CDR3 bases: TGTGCCAGCAGTTCCCCCTCAGCGGGGTTCAGCACAGATACGCAGTATTTT. Amino acids: CASSSPSAGFSTDTQYF.

This chain uses TRBV5-1 with TRBJ2-5; D is unclear. CDR1 SGHRS and CDR2 YFSETQ come from the germline V gene. The CDR3 has 11 amino acids. The V and J ends lost 6 bases and 7 bases respectively, with 10 bases between them. CDR3 amino acids: CASILYGTQYF. CDR3 nucleotides: TGCGCCAGCATCCTTTACGGGACCCAGTACTTC.

This clonotype was counted once. At one end, the junction sequence differs from germline, possibly due to a read error. J is TRBJ1-1 and V is TRBV5-1; 7 bases agree with TRBD1. Germline-derived CDR1 and CDR2 are SGHRS and YFSETQ. This CDR3 region has 15 residues. The CDR3 is CTSSSGGQLNTEAFF. For the CDR3, the DNA is TGCACCAGCAGCTCTGGGGGACAGCTGAACACTGAAGCTTTCTTT.

The chain couples TRBV18 to TRBJ2-7; 8 bases are a match to TRBD1. The CDR3 covers 13 residues. V was pared by 3 bases and J by 6 bases, with 4 bases of the junction left unmatched. Looked up from germline, CDR1 is KGHSH and CDR2 is LQKENI. CDR3 sequence (DNA): TGTGCCAGCTCACCCCAGGGGGCGGGCGAGCAGTACTTC. It specifies CASSPQGAGEQYF.

This clonotype was detected only a few times. The chain joins TRBV27 to TRBJ2-5; 8 nucleotides align to TRBD1. The CDR3 runs to 14 residues. V lost 6 bases, J lost 5 bases, and 8 bases stayed unmatched. CDR1 is MNHEY, CDR2 SMNVEV, per germline (reference sequence). The CDR3 reads CASSRTGLGETQYF. The CDR3 bases are TGTGCCAGCAGCCGGACAGGGTTGGGGGAGACCCAGTACTTC.

In its sample, this clonotype was seen a few times. The chain combines TRBV5-4 with TRBJ2-5; 7 bases align to TRBD2. With V trimmed by 1 base and J by 2 bases, 8 bases remained unmatched. Germline CDR1 and CDR2: SGHNT and YYREEE (reference sequence). The CDR3 spans 16 residues. CDR3 sequence: CASSLRALADQETQYF. The CDR3 DNA reads as TGTGCCAGCAGCTTGCGGGCCCTAGCGGATCAAGAGACCCAGTACTTC.

V is TRBV7-9 and J is TRBJ1-5; D is ambiguous. In germline, CDR1 is SEHNR, CDR2 FQNEAQ (reference sequence). V was shortened by 4 bases and J by 7 bases, with 14 bases between the two germline ends. The CDR3 runs to 14 residues. The chain's CDR3 is CASSSYPEGQPQHF. The CDR3 DNA reads as TGTGCCAGCAGCTCCTACCCGGAGGGACAGCCCCAGCATTTT.

This clonotype turned up a few times. V is TRBV20-1 and J is TRBJ1-2, with TRBD1 as a possible D gene (6 bases). The CDR3 is 13 residues long. CDR1 and CDR2 (germline): DFQATT, SNEGSKA (reference sequence). Trimming removed 7 bases from V and 2 bases from J, with 14 bases in between. CDR3 nucleotide sequence: TGCAGTGAAAACGAGGGGGTAAACTATGGCTACACCTTC. Its translation is CSENEGVNYGYTF.

This chain joins TRBV5-1 and TRBJ1-3; D unclear. The CDR3 spans 13 residues. The germline gives CDR1 SGHRS, CDR2 YFSETQ. Deletions cut 0 bases from V and 4 bases from J, with 5 bases between. The CDR3 here is CASSLEGGNTIYF. CDR3 DNA: TGCGCCAGCAGCTTGGAGGGCGGAAACACCATATATTTT.

This clonotype was observed a handful of times. This chain joins TRBV20-1 and TRBJ1-6, with D unresolved. The CDR3 is 13 amino acids. Trimming stripped 2 bases from V and 5 bases from J, with 7 bases between. The germline CDR1 and CDR2 sequences are DFQATT and SNEGSKA (reference sequence). The CDR3 protein is CSARSSNNSPLHF. CDR3 DNA sequence: TGCAGTGCTAGAAGCAGCAATAATTCACCCCTCCACTTT.

V usage is TRBV29-1 and J usage is TRBJ1-1, with D unclear. Germline V gene sequence: CDR1 SQVTM, CDR2 ANQGSEA. Trimming pared 4 bases from V and 0 bases from J, leaving 12 bases between. This CDR3 has 14 amino acids. In nucleotides, the CDR3 is TGCAGCGTTGGGGAATCCAGGCTGAACACTGAAGCTTTCTTT. It codes for CSVGESRLNTEAFF. The complete variable domain, with remaining parts taken from reference TRBV29-1 and TRBJ1-1, reads SAVISQKPSRDICQRGTSLTIQCQVDSQVTMMFWYRQQPGQSLTLIATANQGSEATYESGFVIDKFPISRPNLTFSTLTVSNMSPEDSSIYLCSVGESRLNTEAFFGQGTRLTVV.

The chain joins TRBV7-9 to TRBJ2-5; weak D call: TRBD2 (5 bases). V was shortened by 4 bases and J by 2 bases, with 17 bases between the two germline ends. The CDR3 totals 16 residues. CDR1 and CDR2 from the germline V gene are SEHNR and FQNEAQ (reference sequence). The CDR3 region has the DNA TGTGCCAGCAGCTACTACCTGGCCCGGAGGCAAGAGACCCAGTACTTC. Amino acid sequence: CASSYYLARRQETQYF.

The V gene is TRBV21-1, the J gene TRBJ2-5; the listed D gene, TRBD2, was not tested against the DNA. TRBV21-1 corresponds to a pseudogene. The CDR3 contains 17 residues. CDR3: CASSKSSDEEGRETLYF. In nucleotides, the CDR3 is TGTGCCAGCAGCAAAAGTAGTGACGAAGAGGGTCGAGAGACCCTGTACTTC.